This paragraph reports one TCR beta chain. Per the germline V gene, CDR1 is MNHEY and CDR2 is SMNVEV (reference sequence). This CDR3 comprises 14 residues. The ends were cut back, 5 bases at V and 0 bases at J, with 9 bases in the middle. The sample originates from a study of shared T cell receptors in the human thymus. The method was immunoSEQ multiplex PCR; TCRdb's version includes in-frame clones alone and lacks a portion of them. Of approximately 400,000 clones listed, approximately 95% are singletons. The sequence was collected from a human donor. Material: thymocytes. The rearrangement uses TRBV27 and TRBJ2-3; no firm D call. CDR3 loop: CASSDERSTDTQYF. CDR3 sequence (DNA): TGTGCCAGCAGTGATGAGAGGAGCACAGATACGCAGTATTTT.